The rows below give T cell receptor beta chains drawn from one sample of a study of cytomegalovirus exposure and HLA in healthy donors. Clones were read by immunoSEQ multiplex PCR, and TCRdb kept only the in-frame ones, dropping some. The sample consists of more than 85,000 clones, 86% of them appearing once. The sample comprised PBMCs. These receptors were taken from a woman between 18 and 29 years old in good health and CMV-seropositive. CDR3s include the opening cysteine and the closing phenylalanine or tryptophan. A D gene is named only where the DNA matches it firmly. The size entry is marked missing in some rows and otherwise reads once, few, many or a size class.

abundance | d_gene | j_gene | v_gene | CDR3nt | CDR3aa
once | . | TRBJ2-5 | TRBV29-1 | TGCAGCGTGACTCTAGGCGGGGAGACCCAGTACTTC | CSVTLGGETQYF
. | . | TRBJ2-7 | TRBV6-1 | TGTGCCAGCAGTGCCGGGACTTTAGGCTACGAGCAGTACTTC | CASSAGTLGYEQYF
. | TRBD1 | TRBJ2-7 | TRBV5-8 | TGTGCCAGCACCATTCGACAGGGCCACTACGAGCAGTACTTC | CASTIRQGHYEQYF
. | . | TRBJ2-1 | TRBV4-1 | TGCGCCAGCAGCCAAGGGGCGGGAAGGACCTACAATGAGCAGTTCTTC | CASSQGAGRTYNEQFF
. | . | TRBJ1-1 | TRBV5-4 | TGTGCCAGCCACCTAGACAGTGGTTTCCCCTGGAACACTGAAGCTTTCTTT | CASHLDSGFPWNTEAFF
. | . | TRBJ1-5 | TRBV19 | TGTGCCAGTAGTATCGTGGCAGGGGATCAGCCCCAGCATTTT | CASSIVAGDQPQHF
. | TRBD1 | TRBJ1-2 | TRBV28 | TGTGCCAGCAGTTCCTGGACAGGGAGGGATGGCTACACCTTC | CASSSWTGRDGYTF
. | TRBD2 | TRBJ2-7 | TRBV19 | TGTGCCAGTAGTATCGGGCTAGCGGGAGGGGGCGAGCAGTACTTC | CASSIGLAGGGEQYF
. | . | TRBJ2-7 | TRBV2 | TGTGCCAGCAGGGCGAAGAGGGCCGAGCAGTACTTC | CASRAKRAEQYF
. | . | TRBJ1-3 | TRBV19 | TGTGCCAGTAGTAGTTGGGCCCTCGGGGACACCATATATTTT | CASSSWALGDTIYF
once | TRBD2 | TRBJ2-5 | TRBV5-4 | TGTGCCAGCAGCCCCGGGGGTAGCGGGGGGCTCTGGGAGACCCAGTACTTC | CASSPGGSGGLWETQYF
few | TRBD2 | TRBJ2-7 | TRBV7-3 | TGTGCCAGCAGCCCAGGGACTAGCGAATATAACGAGCAGTACTTC | CASSPGTSEYNEQYF
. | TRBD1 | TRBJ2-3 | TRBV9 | TGTGCCAGCAGCCTTTGGACAGGGACCACAGATACGCAGTATTTT | CASSLWTGTTDTQYF
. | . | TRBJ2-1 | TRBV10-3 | TGTGCCATCAGTGAGTCGTTGGGGCAGCCCTCCTACAATGAGCAGTTCTTC | CAISESLGQPSYNEQFF
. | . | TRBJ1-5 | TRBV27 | TGTGCCAGCGGCATAGGGGTCAGCAATCAGCCCCAGCATTTT | CASGIGVSNQPQHF
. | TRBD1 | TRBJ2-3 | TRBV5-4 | TGTGCCAGCAGCTTTTTTGGACAGGCCACAGATACGCAGTATTTT | CASSFFGQATDTQYF
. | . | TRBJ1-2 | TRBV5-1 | TGCGCCAGCAGCTCCGGGCCCCAGGGTGGCTACACCTTC | CASSSGPQGGYTF
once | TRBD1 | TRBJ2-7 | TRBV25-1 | TGTGCCAGCAGTGATAGGGGGACAGGGGGCCGAGACGAGCAGTACTTC | CASSDRGTGGRDEQYF
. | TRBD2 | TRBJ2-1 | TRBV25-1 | TGTGCCAGCAGTGTTCGGGGGGACTTCCCTCGCAATGAGCAGTTCTTC | CASSVRGDFPRNEQFF
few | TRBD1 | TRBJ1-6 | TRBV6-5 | TGTGCCAGCAGGGAGGGACAGAACCATTCACCCCTCCACTTT | CASREGQNHSPLHF
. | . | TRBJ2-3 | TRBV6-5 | TGTGCCAGCAGTTCGTTAGTGACAGATACGCAGTATTTT | CASSSLVTDTQYF
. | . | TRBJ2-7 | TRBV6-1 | TGTGCCAGCAGGGAGCCAAAGCGGTACGAGCAGTACTTC | CASREPKRYEQYF
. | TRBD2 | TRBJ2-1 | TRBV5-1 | TGCGCCAGCAGCTTGGGACTAGCATATGAGCAGTTCTTC | CASSLGLAYEQFF
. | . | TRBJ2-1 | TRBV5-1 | TGCGCCAGCAGCCCCAACCACCGAGGCCAGAAGCAGTTCTTC | CASSPNHRGQKQFF
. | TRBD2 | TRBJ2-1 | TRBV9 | TGTGCCAGCAGCGTTACTAGCGGGGGAAACAATGAGCAGTTCTTC | CASSVTSGGNNEQFF
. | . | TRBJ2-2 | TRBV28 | TGTGCCAGCAAATCGCCGGGGGGCCGGACCGGGGAGCTGTTTTTT | CASKSPGGRTGELFF
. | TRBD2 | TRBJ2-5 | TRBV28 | TGTGCCAGCAGTTCATGGTCGGGACTAGCGGGAGTAGAGACCCAGTACTTC | CASSSWSGLAGVETQYF
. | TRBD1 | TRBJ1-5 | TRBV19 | TGTGCCAGTGATGCCGGGACAGGGCTCAATCAGCCCCAGCATTTT | CASDAGTGLNQPQHF
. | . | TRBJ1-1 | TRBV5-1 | TGCGCCAGCAGCTTGCAGGGTATGGGTGAAGCTTTCTTT | CASSLQGMGEAFF
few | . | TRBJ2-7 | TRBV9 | TGTGCCAGCAGCGGGGACATCGGGGCCTACGAGCAGTACTTC | CASSGDIGAYEQYF
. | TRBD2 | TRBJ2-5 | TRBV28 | TGTGCCAGCAGTTTCGGCTGGACTAGCGGGAGGGCTGACCAAGAGACCCAGTACTTC | CASSFGWTSGRADQETQYF
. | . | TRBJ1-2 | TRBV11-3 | TGTGCCAGCAGCTTAGACGCGACAGCCGACTATGGCTACACCTTC | CASSLDATADYGYTF
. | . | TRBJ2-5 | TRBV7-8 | TGTGCCAGCAGCTTAGCCGGGGGGCCGGGGGAGACCCAGTACTTC | CASSLAGGPGETQYF
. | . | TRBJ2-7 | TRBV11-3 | TGTGCCAGCAGCTCCCGGGAAGGGAAGCTGAACGAGCAGTACTTC | CASSSREGKLNEQYF
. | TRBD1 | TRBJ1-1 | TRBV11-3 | TGTGCCAGCAGCTTAGGTCAGGGGGCGTCGAACACTGAAGCTTTCTTT | CASSLGQGASNTEAFF
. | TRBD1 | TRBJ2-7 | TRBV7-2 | TGTGCCAGCAGCTTAATCCGGCAGGGGGCTAACTTC | CASSLIRQGANF
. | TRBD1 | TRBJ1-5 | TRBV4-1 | TGCGCCAGCAGCCTCCTGGGAGCAGGGGGGAATCAGCCCCAGCATTTT | CASSLLGAGGNQPQHF
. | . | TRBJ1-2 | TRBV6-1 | TGTGCCAGCAGGACTGTTGGGTATGGCTACACCTTC | CASRTVGYGYTF
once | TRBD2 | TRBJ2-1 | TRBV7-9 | TGTGCCAGCAGCTCAACGACTAGCGGGAAATACAATGAGCAGTTCTTC | CASSSTTSGKYNEQFF
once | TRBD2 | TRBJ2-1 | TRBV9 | TGTGCCAGCAGCGTAGCTACTAGCGGGGGCCTTTACAATGAGCAGTTCTTC | CASSVATSGGLYNEQFF
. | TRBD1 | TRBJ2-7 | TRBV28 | TGTGCCAGCAAGACAGGGAAGACCTACATCACCTACGAGCAGTACTTC | CASKTGKTYITYEQYF
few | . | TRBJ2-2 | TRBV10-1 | TGCGCCAGCAGTGAGTCGACACTTCACACCGGGGAGCTGTTTTTT | CASSESTLHTGELFF
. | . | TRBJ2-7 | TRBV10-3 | TGTGCCATCAGTGAGAGGAGAAACTCCTACGAGCAGTACTTC | CAISERRNSYEQYF
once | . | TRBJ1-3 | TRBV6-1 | TGTGCCAGCAGTGAGCCCCGGAGCTCTGGAAACACCATATATTTT | CASSEPRSSGNTIYF
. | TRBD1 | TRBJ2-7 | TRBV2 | TGTGCCAGCAGGGGGGACAGTAGCTCCTACGAGCAGTACTTC | CASRGDSSSYEQYF
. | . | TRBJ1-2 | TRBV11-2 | TGTGCCAGCAGCTTAGATTTTGGGGGCTTAGACCCTTATGGCTACACCTTC | CASSLDFGGLDPYGYTF
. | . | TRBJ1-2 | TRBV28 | TGTGCCAGCAGTCTCCCCTTATCGGGTCAGGGTGGCTACACCTTC | CASSLPLSGQGGYTF
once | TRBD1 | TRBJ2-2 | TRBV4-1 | TGCGCCAGCAGCCCAAGCCGCCTTAGACAGGGGAACACCGGGGAGCTGTTTTTT | CASSPSRLRQGNTGELFF
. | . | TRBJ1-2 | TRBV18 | TGTGCCAGCTCACTACCCCAGGGGAGATTGCGCTACACCTTC | CASSLPQGRLRYTF
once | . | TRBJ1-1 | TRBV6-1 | TGTGCCACGCGAGCGGGGGGGCGCGGGACTGAAGCTTTCTTT | CATRAGGRGTEAFF
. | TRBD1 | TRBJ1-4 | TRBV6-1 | TGTGCCAGCAGTGAACGTGGGACAGGGTTATTAGAAAAACTGTTTTTT | CASSERGTGLLEKLFF
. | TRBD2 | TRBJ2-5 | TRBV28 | TGTGCCAGCAGCCCACTAGCGGGGACCAAGAGAACCCAGTACTTC | CASSPLAGTKRTQYF
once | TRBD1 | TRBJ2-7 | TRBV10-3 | TGTGCCATCAGTGGGTCGACAGGGGGCGGTGAGCAGTACTTC | CAISGSTGGGEQYF
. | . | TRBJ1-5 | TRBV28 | TGTGCCAGCAGTCTCGGACTGCTTAGCAATCAGCCCCAGCATTTT | CASSLGLLSNQPQHF
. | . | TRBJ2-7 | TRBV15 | TGTGCCACCAGCAGAGGTCGCTCCTACGAGCAGTACTTC | CATSRGRSYEQYF